This T cell receptor (beta chain) was documented in a study of regulatory T cells. Regarding the study as a whole: Patient repertoires had restricted TRB V-J pairs and skewed V and J usage, most in Tregs.

Concerning this clone itself: What it binds is not known.

V was clipped by 7 bases and J by 0 bases, with 15 bases between them. The length of the CDR3 is 15 residues. The V gene's germline CDR1 is MDHEN and CDR2 SYDVKM. The primer mix had 52 TRBV and 13 TRBJ primers. Sequenced by immunoSEQ multiplex PCR; TCRdb stores in-frame clones only, minus some. The repertoire consists of about 5,800 clones, with roughly four fifths occurring once and the leading ten covering under 35%. The source is a child under 18 with CD3G deficiency. The chain joins TRBV28 to TRBJ1-1; no reliable D call. The sample was CD8+ T cells sorted from blood. CDR3 sequence: CASTPGRDMNTEAFF. The CDR3 bases are TGTGCCAGCACACCTGGGAGAGATATGAACACTGAAGCTTTCTTT.